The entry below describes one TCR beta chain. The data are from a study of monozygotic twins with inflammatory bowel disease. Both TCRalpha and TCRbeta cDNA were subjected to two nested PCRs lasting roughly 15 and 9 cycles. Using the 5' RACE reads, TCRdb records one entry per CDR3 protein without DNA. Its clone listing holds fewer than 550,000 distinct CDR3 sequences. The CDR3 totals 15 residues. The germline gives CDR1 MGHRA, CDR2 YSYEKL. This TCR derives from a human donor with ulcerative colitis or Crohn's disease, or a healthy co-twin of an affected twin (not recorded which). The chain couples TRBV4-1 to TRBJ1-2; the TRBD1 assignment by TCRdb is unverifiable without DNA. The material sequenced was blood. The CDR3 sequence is CASSRGTSNPYGYTF.